These 26 T cell receptor beta chains came from one sample sequenced in a study of blood T cell repertoires in COVID-19. Only in-frame clones appear in the TCRdb table, and some are missing; sequencing was by immunoSEQ multiplex PCR. The table records some 350,000 clones, more than 75% of them present only once. Sequenced material: peripheral blood. These receptors all come from a woman between 50 and 59 years old with COVID-19, enrolled during active disease.

This clone turned up a few times. The chain employs TRBV11-3 and TRBJ2-1; 12 bases are shared with TRBD2. The germline CDR1 and CDR2 sequences are SGHNT and YENEEA. The CDR3 is 16 residues long. Losses at the gene ends were 0 bases for V and 10 bases for J; bases not matched to a gene: 7. CDR3 sequence (DNA): TGTGCCAGCAGCTTAGAACTAGCGGGAGGTTTCAGGGAGCAGTTCTTC. Translating it yields CASSLELAGGFREQFF. The full variable domain, with the rest looked up from reference TRBV11-3 and TRBJ2-1, is EAGVVQSPRYKIIEKKQPVAFWCNPISGHNTLYWYLQNLGQGPELLIRYENEEAVDDSQLPKDRFSAERLKGVDSTLKIQPAELGDSAVYLCASSLELAGGFREQFFGPGTRLTVL.

The chain is built from TRBV6-2 or TRBV6-3 and TRBJ1-2; tentatively, D is TRBD1 (6 bases). V shed 2 bases and J shed 4 bases, with 23 bases lying between them. This CDR3 is built from 18 residues. CDR1 and CDR2 from the germline V gene are MNHEY and SVGEGT. The CDR3 nucleotides are TGTGCCAGCAGTTACCCGACAGGTGCCTCCCGCTCGCTCTATGGCTACACCTTC. This translates into CASSYPTGASRSLYGYTF.

This chain joins TRBV5-6 and TRBJ1-5; maybe TRBD1 (5 bases). The ends were cut back, 3 bases at V and 6 bases at J, with 13 bases in the middle. The CDR3 has 14 residues. The germline V gene encodes CDR1 SGHDT and CDR2 YYEEEE. CDR3 in DNA: TGTGCCAGCAGCTCCAGCGGGGCCTCTCAGCCCCAGCATTTT. It translates to CASSSSGASQPQHF.

The chain has TRBV10-1 and TRBJ1-2; 9 nucleotides line up with TRBD1. V lost 2 bases, J lost 1 base, and 2 bases stayed unmatched. The germline V gene encodes CDR1 WNHNN and CDR2 SYGVQD (reference sequence). This CDR3 has 15 residues. The CDR3 DNA is TGCGCCAGCAGTGAGGGGGACAGGGATAACTATGGCTACACCTTC. Translated, it gives CASSEGDRDNYGYTF.

V and J are TRBV6-5 and TRBJ1-1; D not resolved. CDR3 size: 13 residues. V was trimmed by 4 bases and J by 4 bases, leaving 10 bases between them. From germline, CDR1 is MNHEY and CDR2 SVGAGI. The CDR3 spells CASSFNTVTEAFF. In DNA, the CDR3 is TGTGCCAGCAGTTTCAACACAGTCACTGAAGCTTTCTTT.

The chain recombines TRBV6-2 or TRBV6-3 with TRBJ2-7; 8 nucleotides align to TRBD1. J lost 2 bases, V lost 2 bases, and 8 bases had no gene match. Germline lookup yields CDR1 MNHEY and CDR2 SVGEGT. This CDR3 spans 16 amino acids. The CDR3 reads CASSYRTGTLTYEQYF. The CDR3 DNA reads TGTGCCAGCAGTTACAGGACAGGGACCCTTACCTACGAGCAGTACTTC.

The V and J genes are TRBV25-1 and TRBJ1-6; D is perhaps TRBD1 (6 bases). The CDR3 spans 14 residues. Germline values: CDR1 MGHDK, CDR2 SYGVNS. Between the trimmed V and J ends, which lost 8 bases and 5 bases, there was a span of 13 bases. The CDR3 here is CASAYRTDNSPLHF. The DNA of the CDR3 is TGTGCCAGCGCATACCGGACAGATAATTCACCCCTCCACTTT.

The J gene is TRBJ2-4, the V gene TRBV5-5, with 8 positions matching TRBD2. V was pared by 4 bases and J by 6 bases, with 6 bases of the junction left unmatched. The CDR3 is 14 residues long. CDR1 SGHKS and CDR2 YYEKEE come from the germline V gene (reference sequence). The CDR3 DNA reads as TGTGCCAGCAGCATCCAAACTAGCGGAAACATTCAGTACTTC. Amino acid sequence: CASSIQTSGNIQYF.

The chain is built from TRBV5-1 and TRBJ1-1; tentatively, D is TRBD1 (6 bases). V lost 4 bases and J 4 bases, leaving 23 bases between the germline ends. The CDR3 covers 17 residues. CDR1 is SGHRS, CDR2 YFSETQ, per germline. CDR3 protein: CASSPTIRAGVGTEAFF. The CDR3 bases are TGCGCCAGCAGCCCCACAATTCGGGCAGGGGTGGGCACTGAAGCTTTCTTT.

The rearrangement joins TRBV3-1 (or the pseudogene TRBV3-2) to TRBJ2-2; 11 bases agree with TRBD2. Germline lookup yields CDR1 LGHDT and CDR2 YNNKEL (reference sequence). The CDR3 is 20 amino acids. The V and J ends lost 0 bases and 5 bases, in that order; junction bases with no gene match: 14. The DNA of the CDR3 is TGTGCCAGCAGCCAAGAATTCAGGGTAGCGGGAGGGCCATCTACCGGGGAGCTGTTTTTT. This gives the protein CASSQEFRVAGGPSTGELFF.

This rearrangement joins TRBV9 to TRBJ2-1; 8 bases are a match to TRBD2. Germline V gene data show CDR1 as SGDLS and CDR2 as YYNGEE. The CDR3 is 16 residues long. J was trimmed by 6 bases and V by 3 bases; bases with no gene match: 11. In DNA, the CDR3 is TGTGCCAGCAGCGACCCGATCGGCGGGAGGACCAATGAGCAGTTCTTC. Its translation is CASSDPIGGRTNEQFF.

Here the CDR3 DNA reads TGTGCCAGCAGTTACGGAGAGGCGGGCTACACCTTC. Translating gives CASSYGEAGYTF. The V call is TRBV6-5, the J call TRBJ1-2, with D hard to call. Germline V gene data show CDR1 as MNHEY and CDR2 as SVGAGI. The CDR3 spans 12 residues. V lost 2 bases to trimming and J lost 8 bases, with 9 bases between them.

The genes are TRBV5-1 and TRBJ2-5; D remains ambiguous. V gave up 4 bases and J gave up 3 bases, with 7 bases separating them. The germline CDR1 and CDR2 sequences are SGHRS and YFSETQ. This CDR3 spans 12 amino acids. CDR3 in amino acids: CASSHYKETQYF. In nucleotides, the CDR3 is TGCGCCAGCAGCCATTACAAAGAGACCCAGTACTTC.

The sample holds one count of this clone. V and J are TRBV5-6 and TRBJ2-6, with TRBD2 matching 8 bases. This CDR3 region has 19 residues. The germline V gene encodes CDR1 SGHDT and CDR2 YYEEEE. Trimming took 4 bases from V and 0 from J; bases not matched to a gene: 12. DNA for the CDR3: TGTGCCAGCAGCCGTCGGATGACTAGCGTAGTCTCTGGGGCCAACGTCCTGACTTTC. Encoded protein: CASSRRMTSVVSGANVLTF. Looking up the rest from reference TRBV5-6 and TRBJ2-6 gives the full variable domain: DAGVTQSPTHLIKTRGQQVTLRCSPKSGHDTVSWYQQALGQGPQFIFQYYEEEERQRGNFPDRFSGHQFPNYSSELNVNALLLGDSALYLCASSRRMTSVVSGANVLTFGAGSRLTVL.

This clone was seen only once. The rearrangement uses TRBV6-6 and TRBJ2-7; 11 bases are a match to TRBD1. The CDR3 runs 13 residues. Looked up from germline, CDR1 is MNHNY and CDR2 is SVGAGI (reference sequence). The V gene end was trimmed by 5 bases and the J gene end by 3 bases; junction bases not matched to a gene: 0. CDR3 nucleotides: TGTGCCAGCAGTGGGACAGGGGGCTACGAGCAGTACTTC. It encodes CASSGTGGYEQYF.

V and J are TRBV10-3 and TRBJ2-7; D is uncertain. In germline, CDR1 is ENHRY, CDR2 SYGVKD. V was pared by 0 bases and J by 7 bases, with 22 bases between. CDR3 size: 17 residues. The CDR3 coding sequence is TGTGCCATCAGTGAGTCTGGGCCAGGCAGTAAGAACCGGGAGCAGTACTTC. Its protein product is CAISESGPGSKNREQYF.

This chain uses TRBV13 with TRBJ2-1; the match to TRBD2 covers 11 bases. This CDR3 contains 14 residues. V shed 8 bases and J 6 bases; nucleotides not matched to a gene: 6. Germline V gene data show CDR1 as PRHDT and CDR2 as FYEKMQ (reference sequence). The CDR3 coding sequence is TGTGCCAGCGGACCGGGACTAGCGGTCAATGAGCAGTTCTTC. It yields the protein CASGPGLAVNEQFF.

The J gene is TRBJ1-1, the V gene TRBV6-5; 9 nucleotides agree with TRBD1. Trimming removed 0 bases from V and 4 bases from J; junction bases left unmatched: 3. Germline V gives CDR1 MNHEY, CDR2 SVGAGI. The CDR3 runs to 15 residues. The DNA for the CDR3 is TGTGCCAGCAGTTACTCACAGGGGGCGCGCACTGAAGCTTTCTTT. It specifies CASSYSQGARTEAFF.

CDR3 nucleotide sequence: TGTGCCAGCAGTAACTCTGCTGGAAACACCATATATTTT. Protein product: CASSNSAGNTIYF. The J gene is TRBJ1-3, the V gene TRBV3-1 (or the pseudogene TRBV3-2), with D hard to call. CDR1 is LGHDT, CDR2 YNNKEL, per germline (reference sequence). Trimming left V 6 bases short and J 2 bases short, with 8 bases between. The CDR3 extends over 13 amino acids.

This clone has only a few counts. The rearrangement joins TRBV11-3 to TRBJ2-7; unclear D gene. CDR3 length equals 14 residues. The V gene lost 2 bases and the J gene lost 2 bases, with 10 bases spanning the gap. Germline CDR1 and CDR2: SGHNT and YENEEA. The CDR3 sequence: CASSLSRVTYEQYF. The DNA for the CDR3 is TGTGCCAGCAGCTTATCTCGCGTAACCTACGAGCAGTACTTC.

This clone was picked up one time. This chain joins TRBV7-8 and TRBJ2-3; D is perhaps TRBD1 (7 bases). CDR3 length: 17 amino acids. V lost 5 bases, J lost 2 bases, and 20 bases lay in between. Germline CDR1 SGHVS, CDR2 FQNEAQ. The CDR3 region has the DNA TGTGCCAGCAGCCCACCCCGGACTAAGGGGGCCACAGATACGCAGTATTTT. Residues: CASSPPRTKGATDTQYF. Combining the CDR3 with reference TRBV7-8 and TRBJ2-3 gives the whole variable domain GAGVSQSPRYKVAKRGQDVALRCDPISGHVSLFWYQQALGQGPEFLTYFQNEAQLDKSGLPSDRFFAERPEGSVSTLKIQRTQQEDSAVYLCASSPPRTKGATDTQYFGPGTRLTVL.

The rearrangement links TRBV30 to TRBJ1-2, with 12 bases identical to TRBD1. The germline gives CDR1 GTSNPN, CDR2 SVGIG (reference sequence). The CDR3 extends over 14 amino acids. V lost 1 base to trimming and J lost 13 bases; unmatched junction nucleotides: 10. CDR3: CAWSAHRDRGQGTF. CDR3 DNA sequence: TGTGCCTGGAGTGCACACCGGGACAGGGGGCAAGGCACCTTC.

This clone was counted only a few times. The chain couples TRBV9 to TRBJ2-1; a possible D gene is TRBD2 (6 bases). The germline V gene encodes CDR1 SGDLS and CDR2 YYNGEE. The ends were cut back, 4 bases at V and 0 bases at J, with 14 bases in the middle. The CDR3 has 16 residues. For the CDR3, the DNA is TGTGCCAGCAGCCCACGGATCGGGAGCTCCTACAATGAGCAGTTCTTC. Amino acid sequence: CASSPRIGSSYNEQFF.

The V gene is TRBV5-1, the J gene TRBJ2-2; 7 positions match TRBD2. The CDR3 covers 16 residues. Per germline, CDR1 SGHRS and CDR2 YFSETQ. J lost 1 base, V lost 2 bases, and 5 bases had no gene match. The CDR3 region is CASSLLAGVNTGELFF. The CDR3 DNA is TGCGCCAGCAGCTTACTGGCGGGAGTGAACACCGGGGAGCTGTTTTTT.

V usage is TRBV6-5 and J usage is TRBJ2-7, with TRBD2 matching over 9 bases. The length of the CDR3 is 14 residues. The germline CDR1 and CDR2 sequences are MNHEY and SVGAGI. V dropped 4 bases and J dropped 4; count of bases not matched to a gene: 5. The CDR3 DNA reads as TGTGCCAGCAGTTCCGGGACTAGCTTTTACGAGCAGTACTTC. Its translation is CASSSGTSFYEQYF.

J is TRBJ2-5 and V is TRBV19, with D possibly being TRBD1 (5 bases). V lost 3 bases and J lost 2, with 10 bases in between. The germline V gene encodes CDR1 LNHDA and CDR2 SQIVND (reference sequence). This CDR3 region has 14 residues. The CDR3 DNA follows: TGTGCCAGTAGTATCCCAGGGCGACAAGAGACCCAGTACTTC. It is translated as CASSIPGRQETQYF.